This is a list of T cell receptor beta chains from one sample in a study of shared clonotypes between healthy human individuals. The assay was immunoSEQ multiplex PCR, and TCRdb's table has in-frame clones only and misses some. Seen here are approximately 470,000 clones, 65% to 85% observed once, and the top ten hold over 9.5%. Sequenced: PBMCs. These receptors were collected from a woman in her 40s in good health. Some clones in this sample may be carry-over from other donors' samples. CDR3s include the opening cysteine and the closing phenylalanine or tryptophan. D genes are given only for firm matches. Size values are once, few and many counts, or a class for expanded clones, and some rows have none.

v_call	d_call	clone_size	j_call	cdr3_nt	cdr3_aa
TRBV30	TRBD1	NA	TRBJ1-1	TGTGCCTGGAGTAATTATGGGCAGGGGGTCAGGACTGAAGCTTTCTTT	CAWSNYGQGVRTEAFF
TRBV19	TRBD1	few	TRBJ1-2	TGTGCCAGTAGTCCCGACAGGGATCGGGGTGGCTACACCTTC	CASSPDRDRGGYTF
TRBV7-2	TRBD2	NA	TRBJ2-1	TGTGCCAGCAGCTTACTGGGGGGGACCTACAATGAGCAGTTCTTC	CASSLLGGTYNEQFF
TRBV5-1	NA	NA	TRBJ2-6	TGCGCCAGCAGCCCTACTACAGCTGGGGCCAACGTCCTGACTTTC	CASSPTTAGANVLTF
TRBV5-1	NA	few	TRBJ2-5	TGCGCCAGCAGCTTGGATTCAGTCGCTCGTCCCCAGTACTTC	CASSLDSVARPQYF
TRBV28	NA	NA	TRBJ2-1	TGTGCCAGCAGCCGAGAATACTACAATGAGCAGTTCTTC	CASSREYYNEQFF
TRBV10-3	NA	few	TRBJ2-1	TGTGCCATCAGTGGGGGGGGCACACTCAATGAGCAGTTCTTC	CAISGGGTLNEQFF
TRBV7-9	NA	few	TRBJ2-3	TGTGCCAGCAGCTATGGGGGCACAGATACGCAGTATTTT	CASSYGGTDTQYF
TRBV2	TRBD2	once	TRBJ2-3	TGTGCCAGCCTGCCGCGAGGCGGGAGGGATGCTGAAGATACGCAGTATTTT	CASLPRGGRDAEDTQYF
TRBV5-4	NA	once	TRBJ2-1	TGTGCCAGCAGCTCCCCCGGGACTCGATACAATGAGCAGTTCTTC	CASSSPGTRYNEQFF
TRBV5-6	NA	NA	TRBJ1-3	TGTGCCAGCAGCTTTCGGACAGTGTCCTCTGGAAACACCATATATTTT	CASSFRTVSSGNTIYF
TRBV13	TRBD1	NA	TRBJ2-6	TGTGCCAGCAGCGGGACCGGGACAGGGGGCCCTGGGGCCAACGTCCTGACTTTC	CASSGTGTGGPGANVLTF
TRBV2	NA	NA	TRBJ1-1	TGTGCCAGCAGTGTCTGGGGGGCGAACACTGAAGCTTTCTTT	CASSVWGANTEAFF
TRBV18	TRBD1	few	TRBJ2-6	TGTGCCAGCTCGGGGGACAGCCTCTCTGGGGCCAACGTCCTGACTTTC	CASSGDSLSGANVLTF
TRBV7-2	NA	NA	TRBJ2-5	TGTGCCAGCAGCTTAGCGGGAGTCCAAGAGACCCAGTACTTC	CASSLAGVQETQYF
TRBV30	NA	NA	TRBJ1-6	TGTGCCTGGAGCGGCAGGGCGTTCTATAATTCACCCCTCCACTTT	CAWSGRAFYNSPLHF
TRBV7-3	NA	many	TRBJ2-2	TGTGCCAGCAGCGGGGTGAGGGGCGGGGAGCTGTTTTTT	CASSGVRGGELFF
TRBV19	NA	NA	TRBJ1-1	TGTGCCAGTACGGGGGAAGCTGCGGCTTTCTTT	CASTGEAAAFF
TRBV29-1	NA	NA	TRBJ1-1	TGCAGCGTACTCCCGGGACACCCCCGAGACACTGAAGCTTTCTTT	CSVLPGHPRDTEAFF
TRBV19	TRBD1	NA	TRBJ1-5	TGTGCCAGTAGCAGACAGGGGTGGTTCAATCAGCCCCAGCATTTT	CASSRQGWFNQPQHF
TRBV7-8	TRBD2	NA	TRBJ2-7	TGTGCCAGCAGCTTAAGGATCGAGCGGGAGGGACGCGAGCAGTACTTC	CASSLRIEREGREQYF
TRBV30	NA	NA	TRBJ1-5	TGTGCCTGGAGTGTCGGGGGGAATCAGCCCCAGCATTTT	CAWSVGGNQPQHF
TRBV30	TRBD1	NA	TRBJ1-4	TGTGCCTGGGTGGGACAGGGCGAAAAACTGTTTTTT	CAWVGQGEKLFF
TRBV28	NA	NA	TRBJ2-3	TGTGCCAGCCGTCGCGCAGATACGCAGTATTTT	CASRRADTQYF
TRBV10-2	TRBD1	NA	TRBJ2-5	TGCGCCAGCAGTGGCCAGGGGGCGCGGGAGACCCAGTACTTC	CASSGQGARETQYF
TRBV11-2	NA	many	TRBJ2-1	TGTGCCAGCAGCTTAGTGGCGGGGCTCAATGAGCAGTTCTTC	CASSLVAGLNEQFF
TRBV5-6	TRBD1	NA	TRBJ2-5	TGTGCCAGCAGCTCAACCGGGGCAGGGGGCCGTGGGACCCAGTACTTC	CASSSTGAGGRGTQYF
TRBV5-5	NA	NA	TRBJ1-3	TGTGCCAGCAGCTTCCTAGGCTCTGGAAACACCATATATTTT	CASSFLGSGNTIYF
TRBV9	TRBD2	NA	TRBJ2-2	TGTGCCAGCAGCGTAGGTATAGCGGGAGCTGGGGAGCTGTTTTTT	CASSVGIAGAGELFF